These T cell receptor beta chains were read from a single sample in a study of blood T cell repertoires in COVID-19. Libraries were prepared by immunoSEQ multiplex PCR; TCRdb keeps only in-frame clonotypes and omits some of them. The table shows around 270,000 clones, with about 87% occurring only once. Sequencing used peripheral blood. These receptors originate from a man between 60 and 70 years old who had recovered from COVID-19. CDR3s leave out the opening cysteine and the closing phenylalanine or tryptophan. Each record gives: J gene, V gene, D gene, CDR3 protein. A D gene is named only where the DNA matches it firmly.

j_call: TRBJ1-4; v_call: TRBV12-3/TRBV12-4; d_call: .; cdr3_aa: ASSLGGGEKLF
j_call: TRBJ2-3; v_call: TRBV10-3; d_call: TRBD2; cdr3_aa: AISGLAADTQY
j_call: TRBJ2-3; v_call: TRBV9; d_call: TRBD2; cdr3_aa: ASSIRTSGGPTADTQY
j_call: TRBJ2-7; v_call: TRBV19; d_call: TRBD1; cdr3_aa: ASSGDRGYEQY
j_call: TRBJ1-1; v_call: TRBV18; d_call: TRBD1; cdr3_aa: ASSRLGGMNTEAF
j_call: TRBJ2-5; v_call: TRBV5-1; d_call: TRBD2; cdr3_aa: ASSCAGGAWETQY
j_call: TRBJ2-2; v_call: TRBV18; d_call: .; cdr3_aa: ASSPPGGHTGELF
j_call: TRBJ1-2; v_call: TRBV23-1; d_call: TRBD1; cdr3_aa: ASSQYGTATTYGYT
j_call: TRBJ1-1; v_call: TRBV9; d_call: TRBD1; cdr3_aa: ASSARDSLNTEAF
j_call: TRBJ1-2; v_call: TRBV2; d_call: .; cdr3_aa: ASSEARGGSYGYT
j_call: TRBJ1-4; v_call: TRBV4-2; d_call: TRBD1; cdr3_aa: ASSHTLTQGADEKLF
j_call: TRBJ1-2; v_call: TRBV4-1; d_call: TRBD1; cdr3_aa: ASSQGQGPPGGYT
j_call: TRBJ2-1; v_call: TRBV19; d_call: TRBD2; cdr3_aa: ASKRGGSNEQF
j_call: TRBJ2-3; v_call: TRBV27; d_call: TRBD2; cdr3_aa: ASSLSLAGGPSNTQY
j_call: TRBJ2-3; v_call: TRBV10-3; d_call: TRBD1; cdr3_aa: AIGQGEGTQY
j_call: TRBJ2-3; v_call: TRBV6-5; d_call: .; cdr3_aa: ASSSTSTDTQY
j_call: TRBJ1-2; v_call: TRBV5-5; d_call: TRBD1; cdr3_aa: ASSSPGQGLRGYT
j_call: TRBJ2-2; v_call: TRBV7-6; d_call: .; cdr3_aa: ASSLVATNTGELF
j_call: TRBJ1-2; v_call: TRBV19; d_call: TRBD1; cdr3_aa: ASSRGDSTDYGYT
j_call: TRBJ2-7; v_call: TRBV27; d_call: .; cdr3_aa: ASSSSIYEQY
j_call: TRBJ2-5; v_call: TRBV2; d_call: TRBD2; cdr3_aa: ASSVAGTTN
j_call: TRBJ2-5; v_call: TRBV5-1; d_call: TRBD2; cdr3_aa: ASSLASGQETQY
j_call: TRBJ2-3; v_call: TRBV11-3; d_call: TRBD1; cdr3_aa: ASSHRRDRFTDTQY
j_call: TRBJ1-2; v_call: TRBV3-1/TRBV3-2; d_call: TRBD1; cdr3_aa: ASSPTTGSHGYT
j_call: TRBJ1-5; v_call: TRBV12-3/TRBV12-4; d_call: .; cdr3_aa: ASSLRGLGPQH
j_call: TRBJ1-4; v_call: TRBV15; d_call: .; cdr3_aa: ATSRDRVDEKLF
j_call: TRBJ2-5; v_call: TRBV19; d_call: .; cdr3_aa: ASSIGRHPYQETQY